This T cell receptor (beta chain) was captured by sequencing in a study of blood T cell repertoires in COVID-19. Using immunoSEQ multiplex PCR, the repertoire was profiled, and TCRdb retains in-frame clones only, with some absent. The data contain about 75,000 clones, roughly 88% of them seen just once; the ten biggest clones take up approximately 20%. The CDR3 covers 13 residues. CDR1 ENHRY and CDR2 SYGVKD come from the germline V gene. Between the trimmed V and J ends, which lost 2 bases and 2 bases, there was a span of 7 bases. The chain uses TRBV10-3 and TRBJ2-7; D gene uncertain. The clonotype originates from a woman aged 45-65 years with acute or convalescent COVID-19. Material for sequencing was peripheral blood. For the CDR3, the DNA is TGTGCCATCAGTGAGGGGCAGCCCTACGAGCAGTACTTC. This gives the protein CAISEGQPYEQYF.